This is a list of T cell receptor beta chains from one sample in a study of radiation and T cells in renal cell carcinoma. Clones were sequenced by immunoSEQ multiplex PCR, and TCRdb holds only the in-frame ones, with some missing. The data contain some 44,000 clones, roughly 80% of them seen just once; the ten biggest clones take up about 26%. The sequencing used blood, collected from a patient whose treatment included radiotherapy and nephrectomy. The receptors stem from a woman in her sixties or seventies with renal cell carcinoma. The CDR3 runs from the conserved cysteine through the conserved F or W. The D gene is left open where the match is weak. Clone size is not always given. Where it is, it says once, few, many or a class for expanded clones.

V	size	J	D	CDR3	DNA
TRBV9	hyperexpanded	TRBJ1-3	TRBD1	CASSVEEGGGFGGNTIYF	TGTGCCAGCAGCGTAGAAGAAGGGGGCGGATTCGGTGGAAACACCATATATTTT
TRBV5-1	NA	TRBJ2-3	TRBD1	CASTVDRVSTDTQYF	TGCGCCAGCACCGTCGACAGGGTGAGCACAGATACGCAGTATTTT
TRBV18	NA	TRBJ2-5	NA	CASSPPTRLGTQYF	TGTGCCAGCTCACCACCGACTAGGTTGGGGACCCAGTACTTC
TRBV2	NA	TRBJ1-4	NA	CASSDTNTPNEKLFF	TGTGCCAGCAGTGACACAAACACCCCTAATGAAAAACTGTTTTTT
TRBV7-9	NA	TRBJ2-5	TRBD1	CASSSDRAAQYF	TGTGCCAGCAGCTCCGACAGGGCTGCCCAGTACTTC
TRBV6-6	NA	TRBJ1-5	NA	CASSPLDSNQPQHF	TGTGCCAGCAGTCCTCTCGACAGCAATCAGCCCCAGCATTTT
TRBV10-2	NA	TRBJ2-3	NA	CASSAIFEDTQYF	TGCGCCAGCAGTGCGATTTTTGAAGATACGCAGTATTTT
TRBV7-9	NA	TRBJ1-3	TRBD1	CASSLGTEGNTIYF	TGTGCCAGCAGCCTCGGGACAGAGGGAAACACCATATATTTT
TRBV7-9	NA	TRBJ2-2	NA	CASSLIGSTGELFF	TGTGCCAGCAGCTTAATCGGGTCCACCGGGGAGCTGTTTTTT
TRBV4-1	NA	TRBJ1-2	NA	CASSQDPGPSYGYTF	TGCGCCAGCAGCCAAGACCCAGGCCCTAGCTATGGCTACACCTTC
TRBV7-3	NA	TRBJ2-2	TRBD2	CASSKGLAADTGELFF	TGTGCCAGCAGCAAGGGACTAGCGGCCGACACCGGGGAGCTGTTTTTT
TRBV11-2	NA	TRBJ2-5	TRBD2	CASSISGRGETQYF	TGTGCCAGCAGCATTAGCGGGAGAGGAGAGACCCAGTACTTC
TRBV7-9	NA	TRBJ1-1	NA	CASSLNGDTEAFF	TGTGCCAGCAGCTTAAATGGGGATACTGAAGCTTTCTTT
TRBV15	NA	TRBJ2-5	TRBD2	CATSRETAGDRETQYF	TGTGCCACCAGCAGAGAAACAGCGGGGGATAGGGAGACCCAGTACTTC
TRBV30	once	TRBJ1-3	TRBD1	CAWSVLRGNTIYF	TGTGCCTGGAGTGTACTCAGGGGGAACACCATATATTTT
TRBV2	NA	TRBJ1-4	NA	CASSRTEATNEKLFF	TGTGCCAGCAGTAGGACGGAAGCAACTAATGAAAAACTGTTTTTT
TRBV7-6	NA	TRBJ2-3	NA	CASSLEANADTQYF	TGTGCCAGCAGCTTAGAGGCGAATGCGGATACGCAGTATTTT
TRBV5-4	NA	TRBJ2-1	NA	CASTARVADEQFF	TGTGCCAGCACAGCCAGGGTAGCCGATGAGCAGTTCTTC
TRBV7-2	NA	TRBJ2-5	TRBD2	CASSLAEGLAEAETQYF	TGTGCCAGCAGCTTAGCAGAGGGACTAGCGGAGGCTGAGACCCAGTACTTC
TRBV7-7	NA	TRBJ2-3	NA	CASSRGTLITDTQYF	TGTGCCAGCAGTCGGGGGACACTAATCACAGATACGCAGTATTTT
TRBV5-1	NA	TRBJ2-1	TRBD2	CASSLGTSGGALLNEQFF	TGCGCCAGCAGCTTGGGGACTAGCGGGGGGGCCCTGCTCAATGAGCAGTTCTTC
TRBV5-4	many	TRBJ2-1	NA	CASSLASGEQFF	TGTGCCAGCAGCTTGGCTAGTGGGGAGCAGTTCTTC
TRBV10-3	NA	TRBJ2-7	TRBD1	CAISESGQGYEQYF	TGTGCCATCAGTGAGTCGGGACAGGGCTACGAGCAGTACTTC
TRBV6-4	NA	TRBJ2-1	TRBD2	CASSVGLAGEQFF	TGTGCCAGCAGCGTAGGACTAGCGGGGGAGCAGTTCTTC
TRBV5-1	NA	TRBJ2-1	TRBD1	CASSLGDRGFNEQFF	TGCGCCAGCAGCTTGGGGGACAGGGGATTCAATGAGCAGTTCTTC
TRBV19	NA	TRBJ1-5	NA	CASSLRQVYSNQPQHF	TGTGCCAGTAGTCTTCGACAGGTGTATAGCAATCAGCCCCAGCATTTT
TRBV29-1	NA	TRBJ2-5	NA	CSVGSREETQYF	TGCAGCGTTGGAAGCAGGGAAGAGACCCAGTACTTC
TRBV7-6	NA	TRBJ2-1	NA	CASSLDPNYNEQFF	TGTGCCAGCAGCTTAGACCCCAACTACAATGAGCAGTTCTTC
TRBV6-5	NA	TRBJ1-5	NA	CASSFGQPQHF	TGTGCCAGCAGTTTTGGTCAGCCCCAGCATTTT
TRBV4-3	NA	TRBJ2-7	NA	CASSQDQGVTSEQYF	TGCGCCAGCAGCCAAGATCAGGGTGTCACTTCCGAGCAGTACTTC
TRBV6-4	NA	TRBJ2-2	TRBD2	CASKREPGLASGELFF	TGTGCCAGCAAAAGAGAGCCGGGACTAGCGTCCGGGGAGCTGTTTTTT
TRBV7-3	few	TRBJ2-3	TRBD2	CASSSGLEMDTQYF	TGTGCCAGCAGCTCGGGACTAGAAATGGATACGCAGTATTTT
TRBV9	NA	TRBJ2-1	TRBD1	CASSRVGDRMNEQFF	TGTGCCAGCAGCCGAGTGGGGGACAGGATGAATGAGCAGTTCTTC
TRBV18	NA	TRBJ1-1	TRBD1	CASSPGQANTEAFF	TGTGCCAGCTCACCGGGACAGGCGAACACTGAAGCTTTCTTT
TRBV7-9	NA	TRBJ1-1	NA	CASSRGTEAFF	TGTGCCAGCAGCAGGGGCACTGAAGCTTTCTTT
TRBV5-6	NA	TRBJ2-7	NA	CASSFRGREYF	TGTGCCAGCAGCTTTCGGGGACGGGAGTACTTC
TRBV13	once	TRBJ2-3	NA	CASSLGGRVDTQYF	TGTGCCAGCAGCTTAGGCGGCCGGGTAGATACGCAGTATTTT
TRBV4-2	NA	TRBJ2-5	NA	CASSQDIEETQYF	TGTGCCAGCAGCCAAGATATAGAAGAGACCCAGTACTTC
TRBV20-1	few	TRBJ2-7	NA	CSARDITEQYF	TGCAGTGCTAGGGATATTACCGAGCAGTACTTC
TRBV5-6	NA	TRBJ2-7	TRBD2	CASSQVAGGSYEQYF	TGTGCCAGCAGCCAAGTAGCGGGGGGCTCCTACGAGCAGTACTTC
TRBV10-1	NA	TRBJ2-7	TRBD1	CASSPHETGGYEQYF	TGCGCCAGCAGTCCTCATGAGACAGGGGGCTACGAGCAGTACTTC
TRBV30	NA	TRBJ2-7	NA	CAWGPASYEQYF	TGTGCCTGGGGTCCCGCCTCCTACGAGCAGTACTTC
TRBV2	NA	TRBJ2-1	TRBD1	CASDRGPYNEQFF	TGTGCCAGCGACAGGGGACCCTACAATGAGCAGTTCTTC
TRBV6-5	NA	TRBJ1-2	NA	CASSLGPGYGYTF	TGTGCCAGCAGTTTGGGACCGGGGTATGGCTACACCTTC
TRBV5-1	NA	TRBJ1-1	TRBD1	CASSSRQGAGAGEAFF	TGCGCCAGCAGCTCCCGGCAGGGGGCCGGTGCGGGTGAAGCTTTCTTT
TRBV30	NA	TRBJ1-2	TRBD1	CAQTGSNYGYTF	TGTGCTCAGACAGGGTCCAACTATGGCTACACCTTC
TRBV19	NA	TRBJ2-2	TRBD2	CASKTAGVGTGELFF	TGTGCCAGTAAAACCGCGGGGGTTGGTACCGGGGAGCTGTTTTTT
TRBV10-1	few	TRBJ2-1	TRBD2	CASNSKGLASYNEQFF	TGCGCCAGCAACTCCAAAGGACTAGCCTCCTACAATGAGCAGTTCTTC
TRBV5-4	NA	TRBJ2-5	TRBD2	CASSSQPPTSGETQYF	TGTGCCAGCAGCTCCCAACCGCCGACTAGCGGGGAGACCCAGTACTTC
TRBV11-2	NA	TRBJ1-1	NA	CASSLAGTWTEAFF	TGTGCCAGCAGCTTGGCAGGGACGTGGACTGAAGCTTTCTTT
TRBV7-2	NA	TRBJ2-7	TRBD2	CASSPGGTSGLREQYF	TGTGCCAGCAGCCCCGGGGGGACTAGCGGCCTTCGGGAGCAGTACTTC
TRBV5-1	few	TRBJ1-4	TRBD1	CASSLGQGGEKLFF	TGCGCCAGCAGCTTGGGACAGGGGGGTGAAAAACTGTTTTTT
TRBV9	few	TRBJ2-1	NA	CASSVAGTSLNEQFF	TGTGCCAGCAGCGTAGCGGGAACTAGCCTAAATGAGCAGTTCTTC
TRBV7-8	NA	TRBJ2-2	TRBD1	CASSSTGTTTGELFF	TGTGCCAGCAGCTCGACAGGGACCACTACCGGGGAGCTGTTTTTT